This TCR beta chain came from a study of blood T cell repertoires in COVID-19. In the study overall: The analysed material was cDNA or gDNA that came from T cells, B-cell-depleted T cells, or PBMCs.

To note about this clone: Within the sample, other DNA sequences also encode this same CDR3.

CDR1 SGDLS and CDR2 YYNGEE come from the germline V gene. The CDR3 totals 13 residues. V was trimmed by 3 bases and J by 5 bases, leaving 8 bases between them. Per the authors' pipeline: From reference gene primer amplification, estimates of nucleated cell counts were derived. Assay used: immunoSEQ multiplex PCR; TCRdb lists only in-frame clones, some missing. V, J and clone size derive from that table, while D and trimming were established from the DNA sequence. The repertoire holds fewer than 200,000 clones, with 90% as singletons. This TCR came from a man in his forties or fifties with acute or convalescent COVID-19. The rearrangement links TRBV9 to TRBJ2-2; the D is unclear. The material sequenced was peripheral blood. CDR3 protein: CASSATLTGELFF. DNA for the CDR3: TGTGCCAGCAGCGCGACTTTAACCGGGGAGCTGTTTTTT. Together with reference TRBV9 and TRBJ2-2, the CDR3 gives the full variable domain: DSGVTQTPKHLITATGQRVTLRCSPRSGDLSVYWYQQSLDQGLQFLIQYYNGEERAKGNILERFSAQQFPDLHSELNLSSLELGDSALYFCASSATLTGELFFGEGSRLTVL.